The sample holds a few counts of the clone carrying this TCR beta chain. The CDR3 runs to 16 residues. The germline gives CDR1 SGDLS, CDR2 YYNGEE. The J segment lost 3 bases and the V segment lost 0 bases, leaving 3 bases of the junction unmatched. These data originate in a study of cytomegalovirus exposure and HLA in healthy donors. The PCR employed 60 Vbeta primers together with 13 Jbeta primers. Authors' processing steps: Later, roughly 80 million unique TCR beta chains were counted in an analysis, and approximately 10 million of them were shared. The repertoire was sequenced with immunoSEQ multiplex PCR; TCRdb's copy has only in-frame clones and lacks some. That table gives V, J and clone size, and the DNA gave D and trimming. The data show about 200,000 clones, with 65% to 85% seen just once and around 1.7% held by the top ten.

The rearrangement joins TRBV9 to TRBJ2-5; TRBD1 matches 12 bases. This receptor was identified in a man in his fifties or sixties in good health and CMV-seronegative. Sequencing was carried out using PBMCs. CDR3 in amino acids: CASSVGGTGGEETQYF. CDR3 nucleotide sequence: TGTGCCAGCAGCGTAGGTGGGACAGGGGGCGAAGAGACCCAGTACTTC. Combining the CDR3 with reference TRBV9 and TRBJ2-5 gives the whole variable domain DSGVTQTPKHLITATGQRVTLRCSPRSGDLSVYWYQQSLDQGLQFLIQYYNGEERAKGNILERFSAQQFPDLHSELNLSSLELGDSALYFCASSVGGTGGEETQYFGPGTRLLVL.